Listed below are T cell receptor beta chains from one sample, sequenced in a study of T-cell reconstitution after alpha-beta-depleted transplantation in children. TCRdb reprocessed the PCR reads with MiXCR, giving one entry per CDR3 protein. This repertoire shows about 260,000 distinct CDR3 sequences, just under 8.5% found once; its top ten account for just under 6.5%. This specimen consisted of PBMCs, mostly from graft donor cells, obtained 180 days after TCRalphabeta/CD19-depleted stem cell transplant. The receptors originated from a male patient younger than 18 who had a stem cell transplant for acute lymphoblastic leukemia, so the T cells may come from the graft donor. Each CDR3 is given without its conserved first and last residue. Each record gives: V gene, J gene, CDR3 protein.

TRBV7-9	TRBJ2-7	ASSPVPYPDEQY
TRBV20-1	TRBJ2-1	SARAWDLPRTDKSSYNEQF
TRBV9	TRBJ2-6	ASTKSGGGGANVLT
TRBV7-2	TRBJ2-5	ASSVRSTVQETQY
TRBV4-2	TRBJ2-7	ASSQRSAQGVAYEQY
TRBV4-1	TRBJ1-2	ASSQVPGAGYGYT
TRBV6-1	TRBJ2-7	ASSETGTGLYEQY
TRBV7-3	TRBJ1-2	ASSLLPGQGRNYGYT
TRBV20-1	TRBJ2-4	SARVGSGGATGKNIQY
TRBV9	TRBJ1-3	ASIIIDVNTIY
TRBV11-2	TRBJ2-7	ASNTVTGPYEQY
TRBV6-1	TRBJ1-1	ASDRGNTEAF
TRBV10-2	TRBJ2-7	ASSARLSDPLFEQY
TRBV6-2/TRBV6-3	TRBJ2-1	ATTTGYNEQF
TRBV6-5	TRBJ2-2	ASISDRGRNTGELF
TRBV11-1	TRBJ2-1	DSSVTSGGAGNEQF
TRBV7-3	TRBJ1-2	ASSLMGGSGGYT
TRBV28	TRBJ1-5	ASSPWGQGVNQPQH
TRBV28	TRBJ2-7	ASISRDRGYEQY
TRBV5-5	TRBJ2-7	ASSTRSGAYEQY
TRBV4-3	TRBJ2-1	ASSPGTTYNEQF
TRBV28	TRBJ2-4	ASSYHSPASRKDIQY
TRBV10-3	TRBJ2-1	AISDRTNNEQF
TRBV5-4	TRBJ2-6	ASSFDLFSGANVLT
TRBV5-4	TRBJ2-4	ASSPPGTGGSIQY
TRBV12-3/TRBV12-4	TRBJ2-7	ASSLALTPSYEQY
TRBV3-1	TRBJ1-2	ASSQMQGMRAYGYT
TRBV11-2	TRBJ2-7	ASSSGRTFSYEQY
TRBV9	TRBJ1-2	ASSEGRGRGYT
TRBV5-1	TRBJ2-1	ASSLDGTSGAGEQF
TRBV6-2/TRBV6-3	TRBJ2-3	ASSQTGVSTDTQY
TRBV7-3	TRBJ2-2	ASSSMDRGGSGELF
TRBV28	TRBJ2-3	ASSVIGRRQSTDTQY
TRBV12-3/TRBV12-4	TRBJ2-3	ASSLRLPRDAARDTQY
TRBV18	TRBJ2-7	ASSRDGPYEQY
TRBV7-3	TRBJ1-1	ASSPGGANTEAF
TRBV6-1	TRBJ1-1	ASKVRTGRIMNTEAF
TRBV29-1	TRBJ2-1	SVELADSYNEQF
TRBV3-1	TRBJ2-5	ASSPTRGTQY
TRBV5-1	TRBJ2-7	ASSLSGTDYEQY
TRBV28	TRBJ2-1	ASSGQNEQF
TRBV15	TRBJ2-5	ATAGTIQETQY
TRBV14	TRBJ2-1	ASSQVRGREQF
TRBV29-1	TRBJ1-2	STVPGDYGYT
TRBV12-3/TRBV12-4	TRBJ2-7	ASSLRQGMGSYEQY
TRBV12-3/TRBV12-4	TRBJ2-7	ASSWRVNEQY
TRBV5-6	TRBJ2-7	ASSSRRWLAGTRQHYEQY
TRBV6-1	TRBJ2-1	ASRAAFSYNEQF
TRBV20-1	TRBJ1-3	SARQGSGNTIY
TRBV12-3/TRBV12-4	TRBJ2-1	ASSLALGTSGEGEQF
TRBV9	TRBJ2-3	ASSAVGYPGGTTDTQY
TRBV15	TRBJ1-6	ATSTGP
TRBV12-3/TRBV12-4	TRBJ2-3	ASSLRGGGPDTQY
TRBV20-1	TRBJ2-1	SARDLRTSTYNEQF
TRBV20-1	TRBJ2-1	SARARSSYNEQF
TRBV5-1	TRBJ2-5	ASSFGLETQY
TRBV5-1	TRBJ2-7	ASSLGRDEQY
TRBV5-1	TRBJ2-4	ASRSYEGESKNIQY
TRBV7-3	TRBJ2-3	ASSLTNTDTQY
TRBV7-9	TRBJ2-7	ASSLPGTEGYEQY